This T cell receptor beta chain appears in the sequencing data of a study of shared T cell receptors in the human thymus. This CDR3 region has 15 residues. V was trimmed by 3 bases and J by 4 bases, leaving 13 bases between them. Germline-derived CDR1 and CDR2 are MRHNA and SNTAGT. The data were produced by immunoSEQ multiplex PCR, yet TCRdb's version contains in-frame clones alone and is incomplete. The data show about 710,000 clones, with about 90% seen just once and 0.0094% held by the top ten. These records were also assigned to another study, of human thymus T cells. That source adds: Resections obtained during corrective heart surgery supplied the thymus tissue.

The sequence derives from a boy under three years old with a congenital heart defect. The chain recombines TRBV6-4 with TRBJ2-1; a weak D match, TRBD1 (5 bases). The specimen sequenced was thymocytes. The CDR3 DNA sequence: TGTGCCAGCAGTGAAGGGAAAGGGGTGTACAATGAGCAGTTCTTC. This sequence encodes CASSEGKGVYNEQFF.